Listed below are T cell receptor beta chains from one sample, sequenced in a study of control samples from healthy donors and cancer patients. The assay was immunoSEQ multiplex PCR, and TCRdb's table has in-frame clones only and misses some. Of about 110,000 clones listed, 70% to 85% are singletons. Sequenced material: blood. Receptors were obtained from a man aged 18-30 years in good health. The CDR3 runs from the conserved cysteine through the conserved F or W. The D gene is left open where the match is weak. The size field is filled for only some rows; it gives once, few, many or a size class.

CDR3nt	CDR3aa	v_gene	j_gene	len	d_gene	abundance
TGTGCCAGCAGTTATGGGACAGACACAGATACGCAGTATTTT	CASSYGTDTDTQYF	TRBV6-5	TRBJ2-3	14	TRBD1	NA
TGTGCCAGCAGCTTAGAGCAGGGCCGCTACACCTTC	CASSLEQGRYTF	TRBV7-9	TRBJ1-2	12	NA	NA
TGTGCCAGCAGTCCTGGAGTCGGGGCAGGTGAAGCTTTCTTT	CASSPGVGAGEAFF	TRBV27	TRBJ1-1	14	NA	NA
TGTGCCAGCAGCCCGGGACATAACTACGAGCAGTACTTC	CASSPGHNYEQYF	TRBV6-2/TRBV6-3	TRBJ2-7	13	NA	NA
TGTGCCAGCAGCTTAACCGGGACAGCCTATAATTCACCCCTCCACTTT	CASSLTGTAYNSPLHF	TRBV5-6	TRBJ1-6	16	TRBD1	NA
TGTGCCAGCAAGGCGGGACAGGGGAGGATCACCGGGGAGCTGTTTTTT	CASKAGQGRITGELFF	TRBV2	TRBJ2-2	16	TRBD1	once
TGTGCCAGCAGATCACAGGGGTATAGCAATCAGCCCCAGCATTTT	CASRSQGYSNQPQHF	TRBV7-7	TRBJ1-5	15	TRBD1	few
TGTGCCACCAGGCCACCATCCACTAGGGCTATTTTCCAAGAGACCCAGTACTTC	CATRPPSTRAIFQETQYF	TRBV24-1	TRBJ2-5	18	NA	NA
TGCGCCAGCAGTCCAGTCGGGGGGAACACTGAAGCTTTCTTT	CASSPVGGNTEAFF	TRBV5-1	TRBJ1-1	14	NA	NA
TGTGCCAGCAGTGTAACGGGGGGGACAGGGGGTTATGAGCAGTTCTTC	CASSVTGGTGGYEQFF	TRBV25-1	TRBJ2-1	16	TRBD1	NA